A single sample gave rise to the 18 T cell receptor beta chains below, sequenced in a study of blood T cell repertoires in COVID-19. TCRdb's copy holds only in-frame clones and misses some; the assay was immunoSEQ multiplex PCR. The table shows 300,000 to 350,000 clones, with under 90% occurring only once. The sequenced sample consisted of PBMCs or T cells enriched from blood (not recorded which). These receptor sequences come from a woman aged 25 to 39 who had recovered from COVID-19.

V is TRBV7-2 and J is TRBJ1-3; 7 bases map to TRBD1. The CDR3 runs to 14 residues. After removal of 5 bases from V and 4 bases from J, the junction contained 5 bases not matched to a gene. Germline V gives CDR1 SGHTA, CDR2 FQGNSA. This chain's CDR3 is CASSLTGVGNTIYF. CDR3 bases: TGTGCCAGCAGCCTAACAGGGGTCGGAAACACCATATATTTT.

The chain carries TRBV6-2 or TRBV6-3 and TRBJ2-2; 9 bases align to TRBD2. This CDR3 is built from 14 residues. Per germline, CDR1 MNHEY and CDR2 SVGEGT. Trimming cost V 6 bases and J 3 bases; bases outside gene matches: 2. CDR3 sequence: CASSWTSDTGELFF. CDR3 DNA: TGTGCCAGCAGCTGGACTAGCGACACCGGGGAGCTGTTTTTT.

As concerns this clone: Other DNA sequences from this sample encode an identical CDR3 as well. The rearrangement links TRBV7-2 to TRBJ1-1; D is undetermined. The CDR3 sequence is 13 residues long. Trimming removed 4 bases at V and 0 bases at J, with 6 bases between. Germline CDR1 SGHTA, CDR2 FQGNSA. This CDR3 is CASSSQVNTEAFF. In DNA, the CDR3 is TGTGCCAGCAGCTCGCAGGTGAACACTGAAGCTTTCTTT.

The J gene is TRBJ2-2, the V gene TRBV5-1; D not certain. CDR1 SGHRS and CDR2 YFSETQ come from the germline V gene. The CDR3 extends over 16 amino acids. V was shortened by 0 bases and J by 2 bases, with 11 bases between the two germline ends. CDR3 nucleotide sequence: TGCGCCAGCAGCTTGGCCGAACTCCTCAACACCGGGGAGCTGTTTTTT. Translating gives CASSLAELLNTGELFF.

V usage is TRBV4-2 and J usage is TRBJ1-4, with a possible D match to TRBD1 (6 bases). Germline V CDR1 and CDR2: LGHNA, YNFKEQ. Trimming stripped 3 bases from V and 6 bases from J, with 23 bases between. The length of the CDR3 is 18 residues. The DNA for the CDR3 is TGTGCCAGCAGCCAGACTGGACAGAGGCGGAGTATCGATGAAAAACTGTTTTTT. It codes for CASSQTGQRRSIDEKLFF.

V gene TRBV9 combines with J gene TRBJ1-2; 10 bases are shared with TRBD1. Germline V gene lookup returns CDR1 SGDLS and CDR2 YYNGEE. V shed 3 bases and J 4 bases; nucleotides not matched to a gene: 6. The CDR3 consists of 15 residues. The DNA of the CDR3 is TGTGCCAGCAGCGCACCGACAGGGGGCGTCTATGGCTACACCTTC. Translating it yields CASSAPTGGVYGYTF.

V is TRBV9 and J is TRBJ2-1; unclear D gene. Trimming took off 3 bases at V and 6 bases at J, with 19 bases between the two ends. CDR1 and CDR2 (germline): SGDLS, YYNGEE. This CDR3 has 16 amino acids. The chain's CDR3 is CASSASGLRISNEQFF. The DNA for the CDR3 is TGTGCCAGCAGCGCTAGTGGCCTGAGAATTAGCAATGAGCAGTTCTTC.

The rearrangement uses TRBV3-1 (or the pseudogene TRBV3-2) and TRBJ1-2; weak D call: TRBD1 (6 bases). CDR1 and CDR2 from the germline V gene are LGHDT and YNNKEL (reference sequence). Trimming took off 3 bases at V and 4 bases at J, with 9 bases between the two ends. This CDR3 is 13 amino acids long. DNA for the CDR3: TGTGCCAGCAGCCAGGGGGCGGCCTATGGCTACACCTTC. Protein sequence: CASSQGAAYGYTF.

This clone appeared a single time. J is TRBJ2-7 and V is TRBV6-5; 8 bases fit TRBD2. The CDR3 sequence is 14 residues long. Germline V gives CDR1 MNHEY, CDR2 SVGAGI. Trimming removed 6 bases from V and 5 bases from J; junction bases left unmatched: 9. CDR3 in DNA: TGTGCCAGCAGCATAGGGACTAGATTTAACGAGCAGTACTTC. Translated: CASSIGTRFNEQYF.

V is TRBV14 and J is TRBJ1-3; D remains unclear. The CDR3 sequence is 12 residues long. Deletions cut 1 base from V and 9 bases from J, with 7 bases between. The germline V gene has CDR1 SGHDN and CDR2 FVKESK. CDR3 DNA sequence: TGTGCCAGCAGCCAAGTTTATCGCACCATATATTTT. It specifies CASSQVYRTIYF.

Turning to this clone: No DNA is shown, since the ends of the CDR3 on it are uncertain; the CDR3 is the one TCRdb lists. The V gene is TRBV19, the J gene TRBJ1-1. Per germline, CDR1 LNHDA and CDR2 SQIVND (reference sequence). The CDR3 is 16 amino acids in total, end residues counted. CDR3 sequence: CASSILALEGNTEAFF.

This sequence joins TRBV7-2 and TRBJ1-5, with D uncertain. Trimming pared 5 bases from V and 5 bases from J, leaving 10 bases between. Germline values: CDR1 SGHTA, CDR2 FQGNSA. CDR3 size: 13 residues. Written as DNA, the CDR3 is TGTGCCAGCAGCATACAACAACATCAGCCCCAGCATTTT. Translation: CASSIQQHQPQHF.

The chain links TRBV2 to TRBJ1-5; D is perhaps TRBD1 (6 bases). This CDR3 has 17 residues. Looked up from germline, CDR1 is SNHLY and CDR2 is FYNNEI. The ends were cut back, 8 bases at V and 1 base at J, with 21 bases in the middle. The DNA of the CDR3 is TGTGCCAGCGGGAAAAGGGACACCCTCTCGAGCAATCAGCCCCAGCATTTT. This translates into CASGKRDTLSSNQPQHF.

The count of this clone is one. The chain couples TRBV7-9 to TRBJ1-1; D is perhaps TRBD1 (6 bases). The ends were cut back, 4 bases at V and 6 bases at J, with 15 bases in the middle. Germline V lookup: CDR1 SEHNR, CDR2 FQNEAQ (reference sequence). This CDR3 spans 14 amino acids. The CDR3 loop reads CASSSTGTWAEAFF. The CDR3 nucleotides read TGTGCCAGCAGCTCGACCGGGACATGGGCTGAAGCTTTCTTT.

Here the CDR3 reads CSVDGTYEQYF. For the CDR3, the DNA is TGCAGCGTGGACGGGACCTACGAGCAGTACTTC. V and J are TRBV29-1 and TRBJ2-7; possible D gene TRBD2, 5 bases. Trimming left V 6 bases short and J 2 bases short, with 8 bases between. Germline assignment: CDR1 SQVTM and CDR2 ANQGSEA. The CDR3 has 11 residues.

This rearrangement joins TRBV7-2 to TRBJ1-1; unclear D gene. The CDR3 loop spans 14 amino acids. V was cut by 2 bases and J by 2 bases, with 9 bases left in between. Germline loops: CDR1 SGHTA, CDR2 FQGNSA. The DNA of the CDR3 is TGTGCCAGCAGCTTATTTTCCCCAAACACTGAAGCTTTCTTT. Its translation: CASSLFSPNTEAFF.

V usage is TRBV9 and J usage is TRBJ2-7, with 10 bases aligning to TRBD2. Germline CDR1 SGDLS, CDR2 YYNGEE. After removal of 3 bases from V and 7 bases from J, the junction contained 10 bases not matched to a gene. The CDR3 is 15 amino acids. The CDR3 sequence: CASSGTSGLSGEQYF. CDR3 DNA: TGTGCCAGCAGCGGGACTAGCGGCCTATCAGGGGAGCAGTACTTC.

This clone was seen once. V usage is TRBV29-1 and J usage is TRBJ2-1; TRBD2 matches 8 bases. CDR1 and CDR2 from the germline V gene are SQVTM and ANQGSEA. The V and J ends lost 2 bases and 12 bases, in that order; junction bases with no gene match: 12. The CDR3 totals 14 residues. The CDR3 loop is CSVEPPGGGRWQFF. CDR3 in DNA: TGCAGCGTTGAACCGCCCGGGGGGGGGCGATGGCAGTTCTTC.